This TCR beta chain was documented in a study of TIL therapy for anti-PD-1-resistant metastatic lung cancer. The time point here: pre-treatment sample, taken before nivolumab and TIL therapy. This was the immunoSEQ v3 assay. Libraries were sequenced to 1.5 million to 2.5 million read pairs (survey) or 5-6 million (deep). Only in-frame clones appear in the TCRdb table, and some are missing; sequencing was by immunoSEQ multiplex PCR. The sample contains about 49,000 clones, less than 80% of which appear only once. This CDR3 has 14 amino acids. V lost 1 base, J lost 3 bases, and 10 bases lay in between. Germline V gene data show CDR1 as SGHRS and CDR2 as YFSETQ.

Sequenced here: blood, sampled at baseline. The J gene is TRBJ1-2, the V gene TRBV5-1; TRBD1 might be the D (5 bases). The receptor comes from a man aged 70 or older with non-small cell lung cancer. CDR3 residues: CASSLSGADYGYTF. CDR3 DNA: TGCGCCAGCAGCTTGTCTGGGGCAGACTATGGCTACACCTTC.